A single sample gave rise to the 25 T cell receptor beta chains below, sequenced in a study of cytomegalovirus exposure and HLA in healthy donors. A multiplex PCR was run with 60 Vbeta primers and 13 Jbeta primers. Some clones are missing from TCRdb's copy, which holds only in-frame ones; the method was immunoSEQ multiplex PCR. The sample contains some 140,000 clones, 74% of which appear only once. Sequenced sample: PBMCs. These TCRs come from a man between 18 and 29 years old in good health and CMV-seropositive.

The chain couples TRBV6-5 to TRBJ2-3; the D is unclear. Per germline, CDR1 MNHEY and CDR2 SVGAGI. The length of the CDR3 is 15 residues. V was clipped by 0 bases and J by 2 bases, with 9 bases between them. CDR3 DNA: TGTGCCAGCAGTTACTCGCACAGAATCACAGATACGCAGTATTTT. Protein sequence: CASSYSHRITDTQYF.

The chain couples TRBV7-2 to TRBJ1-2; 8 positions agree with TRBD1. Trimming cost V 4 bases and J 8 bases; bases outside gene matches: 3. The CDR3 is 12 amino acids. Germline V CDR1 and CDR2: SGHTA, FQGNSA. The CDR3 DNA reads TGTGCCAGCAGCTCCCGGGACAGGGGCTACACCTTC. Translation: CASSSRDRGYTF.

This chain connects TRBV5-1 to TRBJ2-7; perhaps TRBD2 as D (6 bases). CDR3 length: 14 residues. V lost 2 bases and J 7 bases, leaving 16 bases between the germline ends. The germline V gene encodes CDR1 SGHRS and CDR2 YFSETQ. Written as DNA, the CDR3 is TGCGCCAGCAGCTTAATGGGCTCAGGAGGGGAGCAGTACTTC. Amino acids: CASSLMGSGGEQYF.

This clone was detected once. This chain connects TRBV13 to TRBJ2-3; TRBD1 matches at 7 bases. Germline V gives CDR1 PRHDT, CDR2 FYEKMQ (reference sequence). This CDR3 spans 16 amino acids. V trimming: 5 bases; J trimming: 4 bases; junction bases outside the gene matches: 12. The CDR3 protein is CASSRKGQLNSDTQYF. The CDR3, as DNA: TGTGCCAGCAGCCGTAAGGGACAGTTAAACTCAGATACGCAGTATTTT.

This rearrangement joins TRBV6-4 to TRBJ2-1, with 9 bases aligning to TRBD2. The CDR3 totals 16 residues. The germline V gene encodes CDR1 MRHNA and CDR2 SNTAGT. With V trimmed by 0 bases and J by 5 bases, 5 bases remained unmatched. The CDR3: CASSDSPSGAHNEQFF. CDR3 in DNA: TGTGCCAGCAGTGACTCTCCTAGCGGGGCTCACAATGAGCAGTTCTTC.

CDR3 residues: CASQLRVGTGELFF. Here the CDR3 DNA reads TGTGCCAGCCAACTTCGAGTCGGCACCGGGGAGCTGTTTTTT. The gene calls are TRBV6-1 and TRBJ2-2; no firm D call. The CDR3 loop spans 14 amino acids. The germline V gene has CDR1 MNHNS and CDR2 SASEGT. V was pared by 8 bases and J by 4 bases, with 14 bases between.

The rearrangement links TRBV9 to TRBJ1-5, with D possibly being TRBD1 (5 bases). The CDR3 spans 15 residues. Germline V gene data show CDR1 as SGDLS and CDR2 as YYNGEE. The V end lost 4 bases, the J end lost 0 bases, and 11 bases lay between the germline ends. The CDR3 is CASSKTVNSNQPQHF. The CDR3 region has the DNA TGTGCCAGCAGCAAGACAGTGAATAGCAATCAGCCCCAGCATTTT.

The sample holds a few counts of this clone. The genes are TRBV13 and TRBJ2-1; 11 bases line up with TRBD1. The germline V gene encodes CDR1 PRHDT and CDR2 FYEKMQ (reference sequence). This CDR3 region has 16 residues. V was clipped by 3 bases and J by 8 bases; unmatched bases: 9. CDR3 in amino acids: CASSLPGQGALDEQFF. The CDR3, as DNA: TGTGCCAGCAGCTTGCCCGGACAGGGGGCGTTAGATGAGCAGTTCTTC.

The CDR3 loop reads CASSQGRGDYGYTF. In DNA, the CDR3 is TGTGCCAGCAGCCAAGGCAGGGGGGACTATGGCTACACCTTC. This rearrangement joins TRBV4-2 to TRBJ1-2, with 7 bases aligning to TRBD1. In germline, CDR1 is LGHNA, CDR2 YNFKEQ. With 1 base clipped from V and 3 bases from J, the junction kept 2 bases outside the gene matches. The CDR3 has 14 amino acids.

This sequence joins TRBV2 and TRBJ1-2; no firm D call. V was pared by 7 bases and J by 8 bases, with 14 bases between. Looked up from germline, CDR1 is SNHLY and CDR2 is FYNNEI. This CDR3 region has 12 residues. The CDR3 bases are TGTGCCAGCACTCTAGGACGGGGAGGCTACACCTTC. Its translation: CASTLGRGGYTF.

V gene TRBV5-1 combines with J gene TRBJ1-1; the D is unclear. The germline CDR1 and CDR2 sequences are SGHRS and YFSETQ. V was clipped by 2 bases and J by 1 base, with 9 bases between them. The CDR3 has 14 amino acids. The CDR3 coding sequence is TGCGCCAGCAGCTTACCCGGGAGGAACACTGAAGCTTTCTTT. Its protein product is CASSLPGRNTEAFF.

This chain joins TRBV18 and TRBJ1-1; D is possibly TRBD1 (5 bases). The CDR3 has 14 residues. Trimming took off 3 bases at V and 1 base at J, with 9 bases between the two ends. Germline V gives CDR1 KGHSH, CDR2 LQKENI. The CDR3: CASSPLTGNTEAFF. CDR3 nucleotides: TGTGCCAGCTCACCTCTCACAGGGAACACTGAAGCTTTCTTT.

The V call is TRBV7-2, the J call TRBJ2-4; 11 bases match TRBD1. Germline V lookup: CDR1 SGHTA, CDR2 FQGNSA. The junction had 6 bases not matched to a gene; V was cut back by 5 bases and J by 6 bases. The CDR3 is made up of 15 amino acids. CDR3 DNA: TGTGCCAGCAGCGCAGCCGGGACAGGGGGAAACATTCAGTACTTC. Protein sequence: CASSAAGTGGNIQYF.

The rearrangement uses TRBV5-1 and TRBJ2-3; no definite D call. Germline CDR1 is SGHRS and CDR2 is YFSETQ. Between the trimmed V and J ends, which lost 1 base and 4 bases, there was a span of 10 bases. The CDR3 has 14 amino acids. CDR3 nucleotides: TGCGCCAGCAGCTTGATCGGGTTGGCAGATACGCAGTATTTT. This codes for CASSLIGLADTQYF.

The rearrangement links TRBV23-1 to TRBJ1-5, with D possibly being TRBD1 (6 bases). TRBV23-1 falls under the ORF class, with uncertain function. V lost 2 bases and J lost 5, with 13 bases in between. This CDR3 is 15 amino acids long. CDR3 in DNA: TGCGCCAGCAGTCAAGGTCTCAGGGGCCATCAGCCCCAGCATTTT. It encodes CASSQGLRGHQPQHF.

The chain couples TRBV7-9 to TRBJ1-1; TRBD1 matches at 7 bases. This CDR3 comprises 14 residues. Germline trimming cut 5 bases from V and 5 bases from J; bases unmatched to any gene: 8. Germline V gene data show CDR1 as SEHNR and CDR2 as FQNEAQ (reference sequence). CDR3 coding DNA: TGTGCCAGCAGCCCCGGGGACAGACGAACTGAAGCTTTCTTT. It specifies CASSPGDRRTEAFF.

This clone showed up just a few times. J is TRBJ1-3 and V is TRBV6-5; perhaps TRBD1 as D (6 bases). The CDR3 totals 16 residues. V dropped 2 bases and J dropped 2 bases, with 13 bases sitting between them. Germline V lookup: CDR1 MNHEY, CDR2 SVGAGI. The CDR3 protein is CASSYADRRTGNTIYF. CDR3 sequence (DNA): TGTGCCAGCAGTTACGCTGACAGGCGTACTGGAAACACCATATATTTT.

The chain has TRBV5-1 and TRBJ1-2; 7 nucleotides match TRBD1. Germline-derived CDR1 and CDR2 are SGHRS and YFSETQ. There are 14 residues in the CDR3. Trimming removed 4 bases from V and 7 bases from J; junction bases left unmatched: 10. The CDR3 sequence is CASSPGTVEGGYTF. CDR3 sequence (DNA): TGCGCCAGCAGCCCGGGGACAGTCGAGGGTGGCTACACCTTC.

This clone was seen a few times. The V call is TRBV5-6, the J call TRBJ2-3, with 12 bases aligning to TRBD2. Germline V CDR1 and CDR2: SGHDT, YYEEEE. The ends lost 4 bases at V and 2 bases at J; junction bases unmatched: 5. This CDR3 is built from 16 residues. In nucleotides, the CDR3 is TGTGCCAGCAGCCCACTAGCGGGAGGCACCACAGATACGCAGTATTTT. Its protein is CASSPLAGGTTDTQYF.

The chain joins TRBV7-9 to TRBJ1-6; D call uncertain. Germline values: CDR1 SEHNR, CDR2 FQNEAQ (reference sequence). The CDR3 is made up of 15 amino acids. Trimming took off 0 bases at V and 1 base at J, with 4 bases between the two ends. The chain's CDR3 is CASSLARSYNSPLHF. CDR3 DNA: TGTGCCAGCAGCTTAGCACGGTCCTATAATTCACCCCTCCACTTT.

The chain couples TRBV28 to TRBJ1-2; 7 nucleotides line up with TRBD1. The length of the CDR3 is 15 residues. V shed 4 bases and J 0 bases; nucleotides not matched to a gene: 5. Germline V gene sequence: CDR1 MDHEN, CDR2 SYDVKM. The CDR3 coding sequence is TGTGCCAGCAGTTCCATGGGACAGACTAACTATGGCTACACCTTC. It translates to CASSSMGQTNYGYTF.

CDR3 in DNA: TGTGCCAGCAGCATGACAGAGAACACTGAAGCTTTCTTT. As protein: CASSMTENTEAFF. The chain links TRBV11-3 to TRBJ1-1, with D possibly TRBD1 on 5 matching bases. The germline V gene encodes CDR1 SGHNT and CDR2 YENEEA. The ends were cut back, 5 bases at V and 1 base at J, with 8 bases in the middle. The CDR3 runs to 13 residues.

The rearrangement links TRBV2 to TRBJ2-5; TRBD1 matches 7 bases. CDR1 is SNHLY, CDR2 FYNNEI, per germline. V lost 8 bases and J lost 1; bases outside the gene matches: 7. The CDR3 totals 14 residues. CDR3: CASFKDRVQETQYF. The CDR3, as DNA: TGTGCCAGCTTTAAAGACAGGGTCCAAGAGACCCAGTACTTC.

In its sample, this clone was seen once. This chain joins TRBV15 and TRBJ1-4; D possibly corresponds to TRBD1 (6 bases). The CDR3 totals 15 residues. Germline V gives CDR1 LNHNV, CDR2 YYDKDF (reference sequence). V dropped 4 bases and J dropped 8 bases, with 17 bases sitting between them. This chain's CDR3 is CATSTPGGAGEKLFF. The CDR3 nucleotides read TGTGCCACCAGCACACCGGGGGGGGCGGGGGAAAAACTGTTTTTT.

The J gene is TRBJ1-6, the V gene TRBV6-5, with TRBD1 identical over 9 bases. Germline-derived CDR1 and CDR2 are MNHEY and SVGAGI. Trimming removed 5 bases from V and 6 bases from J; junction bases left unmatched: 2. The CDR3 is 14 amino acids. DNA for the CDR3: TGTGCCAGCAGTCGGGACAGGGTTAATTCACCCCTCCACTTT. It is translated as CASSRDRVNSPLHF.